A single sample gave rise to the 22 T cell receptor beta chains below, sequenced in a study of blood T cells in healthy people across ages (dated by TCRdb to the mid-2010s). Receptors were amplified or captured by 5' RACE. Sequencing was carried out with an Illumina HiSeq 2500. A second PCR of about 6 to 12 cycles was run with a J-beta primer mix and a sample-barcoded 5' primer. TCRdb reprocessing: public reads trimmed at Q25 with fastp, clones called with MiXCR, in-frame beta chains kept. Each entry merges the rows of one CDR3 protein and shows their most common DNA and genes. Here the sample has 500,000 to 650,000 distinct CDR3 sequences; 27% occur a single time. 3% to 4% of the sample rests with the top ten. In addition, the sample was reused for a study of T cells of mothers and their children.

The sequenced material came from blood. The source is a boy under 10 years old in good health.

The gene calls are TRBV5-1 and TRBJ2-1, with 9 bases that match TRBD1. Gene TRBJ2-5 matches the end of the DNA better, so the J call may be wrong. This CDR3 has 14 residues. CDR1 is SGHRS and CDR2 is YFSETQ in the germline V gene. DNA for the CDR3: TGCGCCAGCAGCAAGGACAGGGGTAAAGAGACCCAGTACTTC. Residues: CASSKDRGKETQYF.

The gene calls are TRBV7-2 and TRBJ2-3; 11 bases match TRBD2. Germline lookup yields CDR1 SGHTA and CDR2 FQGNSA. Trimming cost V 4 bases and J 4 bases; bases outside gene matches: 4. The CDR3 runs 15 residues. The CDR3 region is CASSSLAGVADTQYF. The DNA of the CDR3 is TGTGCCAGCAGCTCACTAGCGGGAGTGGCAGATACGCAGTATTTT.

The CDR3 sequence is CASSLVRVQETQYF. The CDR3 coding sequence is TGTGCCAGCAGCTTAGTGAGGGTTCAAGAGACCCAGTACTTC. This chain links TRBV7-8 with TRBJ2-5, with D perhaps matching TRBD2 (5 bases). This CDR3 spans 14 amino acids. CDR1 is SGHVS, CDR2 FQNEAQ, per germline. Trimming stripped 1 base from V and 2 bases from J, with 8 bases between.

V usage is TRBV12-3 or TRBV12-4 and J usage is TRBJ2-1; 14 nucleotides agree with TRBD2. J lost 0 bases, V lost 5 bases, and 12 bases had no gene match. The CDR3 totals 20 residues. The CDR3 sequence: CASSGERWGLAGASYNEQFF. The CDR3 DNA follows: TGTGCCAGCAGTGGAGAACGGTGGGGACTAGCGGGGGCCTCCTACAATGAGCAGTTCTTC.

The chain has TRBV7-2 and TRBJ2-4, with D uncertain. CDR3 length equals 14 residues. The V and J ends lost 5 bases and 8 bases respectively, with 16 bases between them. From germline, CDR1 is SGHTA and CDR2 FQGNSA. CDR3 bases: TGTGCCAGCAGCCCCGACTCCCTCCGGGACATTCAGTACTTC. As protein: CASSPDSLRDIQYF.

The J gene is TRBJ2-1, the V gene TRBV5-6; no clear D. Germline CDR1 is SGHDT and CDR2 is YYEEEE. V was clipped by 4 bases and J by 6 bases, with 11 bases between them. The CDR3 spans 13 residues. The CDR3 region has the DNA TGTGCCAGCAGCGTGGAAGCAGGCAATGAGCAGTTCTTC. This encodes CASSVEAGNEQFF.

The gene calls are TRBV7-2 and TRBJ1-5, with 8 bases aligning to TRBD1. The CDR3 is made up of 14 amino acids. V lost 4 bases, J lost 8 bases, and 7 bases stayed unmatched. CDR1 and CDR2 from the germline V gene are SGHTA and FQGNSA. The CDR3 region is CASSSGTGGEPQHF. The CDR3 nucleotides are TGTGCCAGCAGCTCCGGGACAGGAGGAGAGCCCCAGCATTTT.

This chain joins TRBV21-1 and TRBJ1-5; TRBD1 is the table's D call and was not checked against the DNA. TRBV21-1 is described as a pseudogene. The CDR3 spans 15 residues. The CDR3 loop reads CASNSGQGSNQPQHF. The CDR3 DNA sequence: TGTGCCAGCAACTCGGGACAGGGTAGCAATCAGCCCCAGCATTTT.

The V call is TRBV9, the J call TRBJ1-1, with D possibly TRBD1 on 6 matching bases. Germline V gene data show CDR1 as SGDLS and CDR2 as YYNGEE. V was shortened by 0 bases and J by 0 bases, with 15 bases between the two germline ends. The CDR3 covers 17 residues. The DNA for the CDR3 is TGTGCCAGCAGCGTAGGTTCAGACAGGTCTATGAACACTGAAGCTTTCTTT. Residues: CASSVGSDRSMNTEAFF.

This clonotype turned up a few times. The chain combines TRBV7-8 with TRBJ2-7; a possible D gene is TRBD2 (5 bases). Germline V gene lookup returns CDR1 SGHVS and CDR2 FQNEAQ. V lost 1 base and J lost 0, with 13 bases in between. CDR3 size: 16 residues. The CDR3 loop is CASSLEEGFSSYEQYF. The CDR3 DNA reads as TGTGCCAGCAGCTTAGAAGAGGGCTTTAGCTCCTACGAGCAGTACTTC. The full variable domain, in which reference TRBV7-8 and TRBJ2-7 provide the parts outside the CDR3, is GAGVSQSPRYKVAKRGQDVALRCDPISGHVSLFWYQQALGQGPEFLTYFQNEAQLDKSGLPSDRFFAERPEGSVSTLKIQRTQQEDSAVYLCASSLEEGFSSYEQYFGPGTRLTVT.

The genes are TRBV6-5 and TRBJ2-2; the match to TRBD1 covers 9 bases. J lost 9 bases, V lost 6 bases, and 11 bases had no gene match. Germline assignment: CDR1 MNHEY and CDR2 SVGAGI. The CDR3 contains 15 residues. CDR3 loop: CASRGRQGGHRELFF. Written as DNA, the CDR3 is TGTGCCAGCAGAGGACGACAGGGGGGTCATCGGGAGCTGTTTTTT.

The chain carries TRBV20-1 and TRBJ1-6; D not certain. The CDR3 totals 15 residues. Per germline, CDR1 DFQATT and CDR2 SNEGSKA (reference sequence). Trimming removed 0 bases at V and 9 bases at J, with 15 bases between. CDR3 coding DNA: TGCAGTGCTAGAGATGGCGGAGGCCTGGGTTCACCCCTCCACTTT. It encodes CSARDGGGLGSPLHF.

This clonotype was detected only a few times. The chain has TRBV7-9 and TRBJ1-4; the match to TRBD1 covers 10 bases. The CDR3 extends over 14 amino acids. From germline, CDR1 is SEHNR and CDR2 FQNEAQ (reference sequence). V shed 5 bases, J shed 5 bases, and the junction held 2 bases outside the gene matches. CDR3 DNA sequence: TGTGCCAGCAGCCAGACAGGGGGCAATGAAAAACTGTTTTTT. The encoded protein is CASSQTGGNEKLFF.

This clonotype was seen many times. The V and J genes are TRBV27 and TRBJ2-1, with D unresolved. Per the germline V gene, CDR1 is MNHEY and CDR2 is SMNVEV (reference sequence). CDR3 length equals 13 residues. V lost 6 bases to trimming and J lost 3 bases, with 9 bases between them. CDR3 bases: TGTGCCAGCAGGGCGCACGGCTACAATGAGCAGTTCTTC. As protein: CASRAHGYNEQFF.

This clonotype was observed a handful of times. The chain couples TRBV6-5 to TRBJ2-7, with 7 bases aligning to TRBD2. This CDR3 is built from 14 residues. V lost 0 bases and J lost 7; bases outside the gene matches: 6. Germline assignment: CDR1 MNHEY and CDR2 SVGAGI. The CDR3 spells CASSYSRLAGEQYF. DNA for the CDR3: TGTGCCAGCAGTTACTCGCGACTAGCTGGGGAGCAGTACTTC.

The chain carries TRBV29-1 and TRBJ2-1; 11 nucleotides align to TRBD1. The germline V gene encodes CDR1 SQVTM and CDR2 ANQGSEA. This CDR3 comprises 12 residues. J gave up 8 bases and V 8 bases, and 5 bases lay outside the gene matches. The CDR3 DNA reads TGCAGCTTGCGGGACAGGGGGTATGAGCAGTTCTTC. It translates to CSLRDRGYEQFF.

The J gene is TRBJ1-6, the V gene TRBV7-9; TRBD1 matches at 8 bases. Trimming removed 5 bases from V and 11 bases from J; junction bases left unmatched: 8. Germline V gene sequence: CDR1 SEHNR, CDR2 FQNEAQ (reference sequence). The CDR3 consists of 14 residues. The CDR3 loop is CASSPGTGEAPLHF. The CDR3 DNA follows: TGTGCCAGCAGCCCCGGGACAGGAGAGGCACCCCTCCACTTT.

The rearrangement joins TRBV20-1 to TRBJ2-7; D is uncertain. Germline CDR1 is DFQATT and CDR2 is SNEGSKA (reference sequence). The CDR3 has 12 residues. The chain's CDR3 is CSPSSVLYEQYF. DNA of the CDR3: TGCAGCCCGAGTTCGGTGCTCTACGAGCAGTACTTC.

This clonotype appeared a few times. The chain links TRBV19 to TRBJ1-3; D call uncertain. V lost 3 bases to trimming and J lost 7 bases, with 19 bases between them. The CDR3 is 16 residues long. CDR1 LNHDA and CDR2 SQIVND come from the germline V gene (reference sequence). CDR3: CASSISSGRTQNTIYF. CDR3 coding DNA: TGTGCCAGTAGTATCTCATCGGGCAGAACTCAGAACACCATATATTTT.

The chain recombines TRBV28 with TRBJ2-7; no clear D. Looked up from germline, CDR1 is MDHEN and CDR2 is SYDVKM. The V end was cut by 5 bases, the J end by 3 bases, with 8 bases between. The CDR3 spans 12 residues. CDR3 sequence (DNA): TGTGCCAGCAGTCCCCGCTACTACGAGCAGTACTTC. Protein sequence: CASSPRYYEQYF.

There are a few counts of this clonotype. V and J are TRBV9 and TRBJ1-2; D is perhaps TRBD1 (6 bases). Trimming removed 4 bases from V and 6 bases from J, with 16 bases in between. The CDR3 extends over 14 amino acids. Per germline, CDR1 SGDLS and CDR2 YYNGEE. The CDR3 DNA sequence: TGTGCCAGCAGCACACCCATGGGGGGCGATGGCTACACCTTC. Amino acid sequence: CASSTPMGGDGYTF. The whole variable domain, filled in from reference TRBV9 and TRBJ1-2, reads DSGVTQTPKHLITATGQRVTLRCSPRSGDLSVYWYQQSLDQGLQFLIQYYNGEERAKGNILERFSAQQFPDLHSELNLSSLELGDSALYFCASSTPMGGDGYTFGSGTRLTVV.

Many counts were recorded for this clonotype. The chain joins TRBV27 to TRBJ2-5; 7 bases align to TRBD1. Germline CDR1 is MNHEY and CDR2 is SMNVEV (reference sequence). The CDR3 totals 14 residues. The V gene end was trimmed by 7 bases and the J gene end by 4 bases; junction bases not matched to a gene: 9. CDR3 bases: TGTGCCAGCAAGGCGCAGGGGGAAGTAGAGACCCAGTACTTC. This encodes CASKAQGEVETQYF.